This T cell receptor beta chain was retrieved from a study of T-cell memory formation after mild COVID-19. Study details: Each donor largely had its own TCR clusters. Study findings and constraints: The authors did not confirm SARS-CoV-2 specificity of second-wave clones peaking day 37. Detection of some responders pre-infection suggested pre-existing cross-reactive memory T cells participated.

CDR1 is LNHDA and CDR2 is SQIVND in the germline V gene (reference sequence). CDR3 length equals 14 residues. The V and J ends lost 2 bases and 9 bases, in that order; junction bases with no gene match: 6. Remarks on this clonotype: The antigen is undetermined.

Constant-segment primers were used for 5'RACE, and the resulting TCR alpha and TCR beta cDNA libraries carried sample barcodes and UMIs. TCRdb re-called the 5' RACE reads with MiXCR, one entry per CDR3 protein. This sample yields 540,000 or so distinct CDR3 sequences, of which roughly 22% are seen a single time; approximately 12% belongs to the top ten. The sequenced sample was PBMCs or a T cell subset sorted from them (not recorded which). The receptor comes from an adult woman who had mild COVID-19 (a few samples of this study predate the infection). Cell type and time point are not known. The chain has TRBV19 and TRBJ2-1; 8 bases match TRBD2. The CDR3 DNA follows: TGTGCCAGTAGTATAAGCGGGAGCGGTAGTGAGCAGTTCTTC. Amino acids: CASSISGSGSEQFF.